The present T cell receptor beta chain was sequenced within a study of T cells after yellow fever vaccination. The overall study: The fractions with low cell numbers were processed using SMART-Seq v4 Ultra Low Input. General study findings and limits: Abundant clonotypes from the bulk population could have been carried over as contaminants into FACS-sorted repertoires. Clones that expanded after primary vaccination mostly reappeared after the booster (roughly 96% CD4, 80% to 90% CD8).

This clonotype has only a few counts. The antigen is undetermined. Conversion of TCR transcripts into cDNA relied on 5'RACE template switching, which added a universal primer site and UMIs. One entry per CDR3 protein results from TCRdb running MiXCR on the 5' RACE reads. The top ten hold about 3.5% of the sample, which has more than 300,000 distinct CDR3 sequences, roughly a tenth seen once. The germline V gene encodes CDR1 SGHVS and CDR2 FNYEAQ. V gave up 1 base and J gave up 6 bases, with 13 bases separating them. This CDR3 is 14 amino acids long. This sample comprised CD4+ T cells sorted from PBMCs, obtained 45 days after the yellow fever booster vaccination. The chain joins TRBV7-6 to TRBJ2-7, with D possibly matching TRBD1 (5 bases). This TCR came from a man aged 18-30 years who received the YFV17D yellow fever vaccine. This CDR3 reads CASSLVTRQGEQYF. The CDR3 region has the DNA TGTGCCAGCAGCTTAGTGACTCGTCAGGGCGAGCAGTACTTC.